This T cell receptor (beta chain) was found in a study of OX40 agonist ivuxolimab in advanced cancers. Study summary: The patients' treatment was ivuxolimab, an agonistic anti-OX40 (CD134) antibody. Findings of the study overall: In CD8+ T cells, expanded clones were on average more numerous than in CD4+. The study observed clonal expansion of CD4+ and CD8+ blood T cells by week 6 at 0.1 to 3.0 mg/kg.

Details on this clone: Its antigen is still unknown.

This CDR3 spans 17 amino acids. J gave up 2 bases and V 2 bases, and 10 bases lay outside the gene matches. Per the germline V gene, CDR1 is SGHVS and CDR2 is FQNEAQ. Measured with immunoSEQ multiplex PCR; TCRdb has only the in-frame clones, and not every one. The table has 20,000 to 25,000 clones, around 83% seen once. This clonotype originated in an adult with an advanced solid tumor such as melanoma, head and neck, liver or kidney cancer. The V gene is TRBV7-8, the J gene TRBJ2-3; 7 bases are shared with TRBD2. The sequencing used CD4+ or CD8+ T cells sorted from blood, collected in a trial of the OX40 agonist ivuxolimab. CDR3 sequence: CASSLSSSGTTTDTQYF. CDR3 nucleotides: TGTGCCAGCAGCTTAAGTTCCAGCGGGACCACCACAGATACGCAGTATTTT.